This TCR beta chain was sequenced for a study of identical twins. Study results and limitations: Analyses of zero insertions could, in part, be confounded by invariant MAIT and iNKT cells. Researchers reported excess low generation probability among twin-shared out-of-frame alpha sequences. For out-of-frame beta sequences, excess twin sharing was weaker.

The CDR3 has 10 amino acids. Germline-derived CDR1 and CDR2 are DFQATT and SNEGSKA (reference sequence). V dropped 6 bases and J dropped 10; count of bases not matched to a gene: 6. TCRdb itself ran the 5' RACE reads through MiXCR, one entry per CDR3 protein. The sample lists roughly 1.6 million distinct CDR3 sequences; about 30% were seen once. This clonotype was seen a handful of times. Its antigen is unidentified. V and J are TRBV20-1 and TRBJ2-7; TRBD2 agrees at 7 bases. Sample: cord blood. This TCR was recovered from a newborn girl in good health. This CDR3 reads CSAATSPQYF. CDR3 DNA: TGCAGTGCGGCGACTAGCCCCCAGTACTTC.